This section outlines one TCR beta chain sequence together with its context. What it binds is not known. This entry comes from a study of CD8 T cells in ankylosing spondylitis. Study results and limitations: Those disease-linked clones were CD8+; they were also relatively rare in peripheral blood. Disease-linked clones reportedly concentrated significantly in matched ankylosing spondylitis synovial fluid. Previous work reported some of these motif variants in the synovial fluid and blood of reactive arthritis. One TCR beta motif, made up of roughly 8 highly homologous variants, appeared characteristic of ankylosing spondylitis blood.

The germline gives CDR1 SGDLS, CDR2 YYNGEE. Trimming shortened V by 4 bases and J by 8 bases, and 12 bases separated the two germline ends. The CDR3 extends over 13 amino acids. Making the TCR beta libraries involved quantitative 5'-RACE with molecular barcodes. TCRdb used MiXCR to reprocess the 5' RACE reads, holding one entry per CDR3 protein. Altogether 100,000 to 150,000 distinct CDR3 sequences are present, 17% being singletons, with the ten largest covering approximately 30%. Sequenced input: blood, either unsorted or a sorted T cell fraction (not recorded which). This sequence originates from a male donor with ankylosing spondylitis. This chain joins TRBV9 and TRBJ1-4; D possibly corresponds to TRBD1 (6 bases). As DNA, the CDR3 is TGTGCCAGCAGCCCAGGGACATTCGAAAAACTGTTTTTT. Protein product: CASSPGTFEKLFF.